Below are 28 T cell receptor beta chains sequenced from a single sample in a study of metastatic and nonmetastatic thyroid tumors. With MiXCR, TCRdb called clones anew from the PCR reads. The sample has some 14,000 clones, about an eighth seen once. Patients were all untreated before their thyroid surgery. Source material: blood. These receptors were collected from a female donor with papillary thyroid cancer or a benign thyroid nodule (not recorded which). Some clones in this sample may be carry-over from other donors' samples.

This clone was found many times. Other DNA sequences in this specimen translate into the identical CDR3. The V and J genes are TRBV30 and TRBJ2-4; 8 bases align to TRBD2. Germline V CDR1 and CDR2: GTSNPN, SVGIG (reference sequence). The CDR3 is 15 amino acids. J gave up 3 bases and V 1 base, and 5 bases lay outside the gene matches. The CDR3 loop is CAWSASGTSKNIQYF. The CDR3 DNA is TGTGCCTGGAGTGCAAGCGGGACTAGCAAAAACATTCAGTACTTC.

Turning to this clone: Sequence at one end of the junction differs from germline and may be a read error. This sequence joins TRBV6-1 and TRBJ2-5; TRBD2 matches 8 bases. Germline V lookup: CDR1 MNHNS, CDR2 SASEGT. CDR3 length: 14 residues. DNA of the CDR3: TGTTCCAGCAGTGACTATCGGGAGGGAGAGACCCAGTACTTC. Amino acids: CSSSDYREGETQYF.

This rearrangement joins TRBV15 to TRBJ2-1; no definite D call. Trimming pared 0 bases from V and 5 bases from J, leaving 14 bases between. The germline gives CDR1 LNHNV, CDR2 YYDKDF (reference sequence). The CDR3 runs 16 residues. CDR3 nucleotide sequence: TGTGCCACCAGCAGAGATTCCCTAGGATTGGACAATGAGCAGTTCTTC. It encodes CATSRDSLGLDNEQFF.

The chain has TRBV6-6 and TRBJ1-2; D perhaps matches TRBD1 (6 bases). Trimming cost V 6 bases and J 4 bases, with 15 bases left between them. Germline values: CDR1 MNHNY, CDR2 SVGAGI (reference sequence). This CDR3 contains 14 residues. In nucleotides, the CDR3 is TGTGCCAGCAGCCTACACAGGGTCATCTATGGCTACACCTTC. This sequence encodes CASSLHRVIYGYTF.

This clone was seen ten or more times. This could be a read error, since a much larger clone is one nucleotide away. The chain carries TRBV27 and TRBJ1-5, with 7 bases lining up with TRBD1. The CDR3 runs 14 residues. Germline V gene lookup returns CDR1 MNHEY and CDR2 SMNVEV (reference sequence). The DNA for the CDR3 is TGTGCCAGCAGGCCGACAGGGAGTTATCAGCCCCAGCGTTTT. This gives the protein CASRPTGSYQPQRF.

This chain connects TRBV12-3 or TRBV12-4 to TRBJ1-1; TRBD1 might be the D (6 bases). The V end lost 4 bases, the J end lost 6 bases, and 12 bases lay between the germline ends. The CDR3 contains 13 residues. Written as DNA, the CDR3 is TGTGCCAGCAGTTCCAGGAGGGGGTCTGAAGCTTTCTTT. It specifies CASSSRRGSEAFF.

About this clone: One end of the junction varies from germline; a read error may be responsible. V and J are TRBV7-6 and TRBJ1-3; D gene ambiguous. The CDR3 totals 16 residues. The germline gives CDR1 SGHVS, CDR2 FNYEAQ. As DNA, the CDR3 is TGTGCGAGCAGCACCAGCTCCCATGACTCTGGAAACACCATATATTTT. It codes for CASSTSSHDSGNTIYF.

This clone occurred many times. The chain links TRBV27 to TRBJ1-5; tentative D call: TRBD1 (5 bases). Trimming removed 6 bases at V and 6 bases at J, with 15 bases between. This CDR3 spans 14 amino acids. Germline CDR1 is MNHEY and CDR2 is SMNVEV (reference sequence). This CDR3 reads CASRPGHQLQPQHF. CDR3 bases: TGTGCCAGCAGACCCGGACACCAACTTCAGCCCCAGCATTTT.

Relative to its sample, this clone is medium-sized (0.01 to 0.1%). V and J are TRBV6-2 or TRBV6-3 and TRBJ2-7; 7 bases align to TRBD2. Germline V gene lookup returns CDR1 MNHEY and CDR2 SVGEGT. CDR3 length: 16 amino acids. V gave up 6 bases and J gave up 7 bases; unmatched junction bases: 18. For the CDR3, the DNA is TGTGCCAGCAGAACCCTCCGGGACTACTCCTCTAGGGAGCAGTACTTC. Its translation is CASRTLRDYSSREQYF.

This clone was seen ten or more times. The CDR3 DNA follows: TGTGCCAGCAGCGTAGGGGGGACTAGGGTGGACAATGAGCAGTTCTTC. Translated: CASSVGGTRVDNEQFF. This chain joins TRBV9 and TRBJ2-1; TRBD2 agrees at 8 bases. The CDR3 is made up of 16 amino acids. Germline CDR1 reads SGDLS; CDR2 reads YYNGEE. J was trimmed by 5 bases and V by 0 bases; bases with no gene match: 7.

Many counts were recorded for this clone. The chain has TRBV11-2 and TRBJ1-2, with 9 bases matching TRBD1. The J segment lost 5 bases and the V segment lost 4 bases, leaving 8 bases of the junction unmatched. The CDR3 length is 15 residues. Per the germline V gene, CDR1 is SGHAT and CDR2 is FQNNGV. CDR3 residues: CASSSNRDRAYGYTF. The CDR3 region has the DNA TGTGCCAGCAGCTCCAACCGGGACAGGGCTTATGGCTACACCTTC.

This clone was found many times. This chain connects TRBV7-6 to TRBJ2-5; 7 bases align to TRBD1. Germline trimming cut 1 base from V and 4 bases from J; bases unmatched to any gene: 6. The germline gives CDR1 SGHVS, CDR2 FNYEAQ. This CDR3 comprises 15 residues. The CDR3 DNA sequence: TGTGCCAGCAGCTTAGGCACAGGGGTGGCAGAGACCCAGTACTTC. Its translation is CASSLGTGVAETQYF.

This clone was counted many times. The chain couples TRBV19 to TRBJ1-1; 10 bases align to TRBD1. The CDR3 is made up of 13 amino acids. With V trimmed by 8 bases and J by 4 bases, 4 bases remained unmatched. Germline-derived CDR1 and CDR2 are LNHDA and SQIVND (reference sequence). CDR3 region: CASGRTGGTEAFF. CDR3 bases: TGTGCCAGTGGTCGGACAGGGGGCACTGAAGCTTTCTTT.

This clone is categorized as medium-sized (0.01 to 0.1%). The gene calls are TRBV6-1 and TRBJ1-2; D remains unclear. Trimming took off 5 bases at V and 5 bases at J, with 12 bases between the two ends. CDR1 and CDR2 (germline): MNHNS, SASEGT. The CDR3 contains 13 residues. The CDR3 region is CASSPGPEYGYTF. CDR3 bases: TGTGCCAGCAGTCCTGGACCGGAGTATGGCTACACCTTC.

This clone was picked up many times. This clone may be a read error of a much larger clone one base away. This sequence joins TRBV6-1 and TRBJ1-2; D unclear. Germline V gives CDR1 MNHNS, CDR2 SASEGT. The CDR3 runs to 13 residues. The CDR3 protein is CASSPGPEYGCTF. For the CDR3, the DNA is TGTGCCAGCAGTCCTGGACCGGAGTATGGCTGCACCTTC.

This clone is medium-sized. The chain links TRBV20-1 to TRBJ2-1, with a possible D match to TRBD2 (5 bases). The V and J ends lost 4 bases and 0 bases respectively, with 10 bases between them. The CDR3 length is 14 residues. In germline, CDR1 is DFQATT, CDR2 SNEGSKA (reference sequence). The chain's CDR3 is CSATGISSYNEQFF. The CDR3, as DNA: TGCAGTGCTACCGGGATTAGCTCCTACAATGAGCAGTTCTTC.

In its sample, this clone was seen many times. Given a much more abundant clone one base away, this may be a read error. In DNA form, the CDR3 reads TGTGCCAGCAGCCAAACACAGGGGATTAAGACCCAGTACTTC. This translates into CASSQTQGIKTQYF. The V gene is TRBV4-2, the J gene TRBJ2-5; 7 bases are shared with TRBD1. The CDR3 runs to 14 residues. J lost 6 bases, V lost 2 bases, and 6 bases had no gene match. Germline V gene sequence: CDR1 LGHNA, CDR2 YNFKEQ.

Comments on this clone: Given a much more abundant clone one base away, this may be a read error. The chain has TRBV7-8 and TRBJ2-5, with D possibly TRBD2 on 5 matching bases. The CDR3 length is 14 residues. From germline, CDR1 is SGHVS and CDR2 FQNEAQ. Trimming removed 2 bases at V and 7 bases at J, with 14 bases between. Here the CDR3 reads CASSLFEGAGTQYF. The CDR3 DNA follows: TGTGCCAGCAGCTTATTCGAGGGTGCAGGGACCCAGTACTTC. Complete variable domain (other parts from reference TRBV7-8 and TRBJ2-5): GAGVSQSPRYKVAKRGQDVALRCDPISGHVSLFWYQQALGQGPEFLTYFQNEAQLDKSGLPSDRFFAERPEGSVSTLKIQRTQQEDSAVYLCASSLFEGAGTQYFGPGTRLLVL.

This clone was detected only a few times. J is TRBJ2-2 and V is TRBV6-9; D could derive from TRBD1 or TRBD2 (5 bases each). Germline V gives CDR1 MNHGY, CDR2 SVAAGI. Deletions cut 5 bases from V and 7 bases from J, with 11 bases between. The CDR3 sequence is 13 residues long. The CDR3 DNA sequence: TGTGCCAGCAGTCTAAGGGACGGCGGGGAGCTGTTTTTT. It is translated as CASSLRDGGELFF.

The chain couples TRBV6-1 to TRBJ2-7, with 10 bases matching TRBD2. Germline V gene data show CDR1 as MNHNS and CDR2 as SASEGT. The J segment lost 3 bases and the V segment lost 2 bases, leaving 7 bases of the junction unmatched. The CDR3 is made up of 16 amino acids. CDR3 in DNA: TGTGCCAGCAGTGAAAGGGAAGCGGGAGGGCTCTACGAGCAGTACTTC. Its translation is CASSEREAGGLYEQYF.

CDR3 nucleotides: TGCAGTGCTAGCAAATCCTCGCTAGCAGGAGGGTCTACCTACGAGCAGTACTTC. Its translation is CSASKSSLAGGSTYEQYF. The chain recombines TRBV20-1 with TRBJ2-7; the D gene is possibly TRBD2 (6 bases). The CDR3 runs to 18 residues. V was pared by 3 bases and J by 2 bases, with 26 bases between. CDR1 and CDR2 from the germline V gene are DFQATT and SNEGSKA (reference sequence).

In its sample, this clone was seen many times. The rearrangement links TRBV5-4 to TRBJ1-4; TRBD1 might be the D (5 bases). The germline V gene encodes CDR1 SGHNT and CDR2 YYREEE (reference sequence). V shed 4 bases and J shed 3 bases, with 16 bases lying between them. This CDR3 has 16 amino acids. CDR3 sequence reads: CASSPDMAGSNEKLFF. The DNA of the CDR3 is TGTGCCAGCAGCCCGGATATGGCAGGGTCTAATGAAAAACTGTTTTTT.

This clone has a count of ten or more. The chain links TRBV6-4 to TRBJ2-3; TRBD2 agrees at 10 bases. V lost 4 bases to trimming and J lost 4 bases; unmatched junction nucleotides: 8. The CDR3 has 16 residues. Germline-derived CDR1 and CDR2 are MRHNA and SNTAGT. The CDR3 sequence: CASSASRAGGADTQYF. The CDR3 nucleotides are TGTGCCAGCAGTGCCTCCCGAGCGGGGGGGGCAGATACGCAGTATTTT.

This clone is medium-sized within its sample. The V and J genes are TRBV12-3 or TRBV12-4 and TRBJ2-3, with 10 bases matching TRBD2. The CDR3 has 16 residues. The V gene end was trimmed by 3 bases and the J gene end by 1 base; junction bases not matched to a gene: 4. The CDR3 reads CASSFGLAGGTDTQYF. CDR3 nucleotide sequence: TGTGCCAGCAGTTTCGGTCTAGCGGGAGGCACAGATACGCAGTATTTT.

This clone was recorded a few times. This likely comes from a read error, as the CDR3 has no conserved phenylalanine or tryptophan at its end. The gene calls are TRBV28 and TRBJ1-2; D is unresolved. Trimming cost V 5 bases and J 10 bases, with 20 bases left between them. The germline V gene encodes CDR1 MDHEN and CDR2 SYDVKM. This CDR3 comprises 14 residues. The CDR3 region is CASSPCGEFLIYTL. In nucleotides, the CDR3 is TGTGCCAGCAGTCCATGCGGGGAGTTTCTGATCTACACCTTA.

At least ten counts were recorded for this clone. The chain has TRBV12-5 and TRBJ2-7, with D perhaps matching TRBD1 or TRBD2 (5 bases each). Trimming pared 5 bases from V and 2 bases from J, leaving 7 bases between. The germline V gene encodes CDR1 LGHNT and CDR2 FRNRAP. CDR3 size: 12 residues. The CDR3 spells CASGQGPYEQYF. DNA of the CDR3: TGTGCTAGTGGTCAGGGACCCTACGAGCAGTACTTC.

The CDR3 bases are TGTGCCAGCAGTAAGGGACTAGCGGGAGATGGCGAGCAGTACTTC. Translated: CASSKGLAGDGEQYF. The genes are TRBV28 and TRBJ2-7; 14 positions match TRBD2. Germline V gene lookup returns CDR1 MDHEN and CDR2 SYDVKM. CDR3 length: 15 residues. The junction had 6 bases not matched to a gene; V was cut back by 5 bases and J by 6 bases.

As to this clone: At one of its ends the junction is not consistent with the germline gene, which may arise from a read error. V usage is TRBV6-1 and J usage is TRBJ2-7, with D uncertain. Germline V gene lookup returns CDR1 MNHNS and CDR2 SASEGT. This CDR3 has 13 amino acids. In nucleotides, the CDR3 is TGTGACAGCAGCCGAACGATAAACTACGAGCAGTACTTT. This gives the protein CDSSRTINYEQYF.